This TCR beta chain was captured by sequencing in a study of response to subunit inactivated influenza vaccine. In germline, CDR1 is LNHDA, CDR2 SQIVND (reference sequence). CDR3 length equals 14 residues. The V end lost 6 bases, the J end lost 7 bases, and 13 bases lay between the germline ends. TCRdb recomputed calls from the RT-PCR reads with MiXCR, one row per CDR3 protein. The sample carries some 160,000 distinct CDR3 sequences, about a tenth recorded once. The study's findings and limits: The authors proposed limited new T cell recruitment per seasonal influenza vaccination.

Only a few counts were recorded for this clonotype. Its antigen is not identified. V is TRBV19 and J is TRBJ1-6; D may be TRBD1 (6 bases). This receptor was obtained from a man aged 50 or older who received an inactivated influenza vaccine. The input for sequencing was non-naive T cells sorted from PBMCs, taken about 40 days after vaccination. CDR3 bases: TGTGCCAGTAGGCTCAGGGGTGGAAATTCACCCCTCCACTTT. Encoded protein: CASRLRGGNSPLHF.